The 27 T cell receptor beta chains below come from one sample, sequenced in a study of T cell responses to AZD1222 COVID-19 vaccine. Assay: immunoSEQ multiplex PCR; the TCRdb copy retains only in-frame clones and omits some. The data show 130,000 to 150,000 clones, with over 85% seen just once and over 1.5% held by the top ten. The source material was peripheral blood, sampled on day 0 of AZD1222 vaccination. The receptors shown here come from an adult in good health.

V gene TRBV2 combines with J gene TRBJ1-6; 7 bases are shared with TRBD1. The J segment lost 10 bases and the V segment lost 5 bases, leaving 11 bases of the junction unmatched. Germline CDR1 is SNHLY and CDR2 is FYNNEI. The CDR3 consists of 15 residues. DNA of the CDR3: TGTGCCAGCAGTCTTAACAGGGGAGGTGGATCACCCCTCCACTTT. Protein sequence: CASSLNRGGGSPLHF.

This clone showed up just once. This chain links TRBV6-2 or TRBV6-3 with TRBJ1-5; no definite D call. The V end was cut by 6 bases, the J end by 0 bases, with 15 bases between. This CDR3 is 16 amino acids long. Looked up from germline, CDR1 is MNHEY and CDR2 is SVGEGT. The CDR3 loop reads CASSPTGGYSNQPQHF. Written as DNA, the CDR3 is TGTGCCAGCAGCCCTACGGGCGGTTATAGCAATCAGCCCCAGCATTTT.

The chain has TRBV24-1 and TRBJ2-2; 9 positions match TRBD1. The germline CDR1 and CDR2 sequences are KGHDR and SFDVKD. V dropped 4 bases and J dropped 0; count of bases not matched to a gene: 2. This CDR3 is 16 amino acids long. CDR3 in amino acids: CATSEGQGPNTGELFF. The CDR3 nucleotides are TGTGCCACCAGTGAGGGACAGGGCCCGAACACCGGGGAGCTGTTTTTT.

The V gene is TRBV2, the J gene TRBJ1-1; D uncertain. Looked up from germline, CDR1 is SNHLY and CDR2 is FYNNEI. The CDR3 loop spans 12 amino acids. V gave up 7 bases and J gave up 4 bases, with 10 bases separating them. CDR3 sequence: CASTPSSTEAFF. The CDR3 DNA reads as TGTGCCAGCACTCCCTCGAGCACTGAAGCTTTCTTT.

The CDR3 loop reads CSVGGGYSNQPQHF. Written as DNA, the CDR3 is TGCAGCGTTGGAGGCGGCTATAGCAATCAGCCCCAGCATTTT. This chain links TRBV29-1 with TRBJ1-5; no firm D call. The germline V and J ends were trimmed by 4 bases and 0 bases, with 10 bases remaining between them. Looked up from germline, CDR1 is SQVTM and CDR2 is ANQGSEA. The CDR3 loop spans 14 amino acids.

A single count supports this clone. The chain uses TRBV6-2 or TRBV6-3 and TRBJ1-6, with D uncertain. V dropped 2 bases and J dropped 7 bases, with 12 bases sitting between them. CDR3 length: 15 residues. CDR1 MNHEY and CDR2 SVGEGT come from the germline V gene. Here the CDR3 DNA reads TGTGCCAGCAGTTACGGAGGGTCAAGAAATTCACCCCTCCACTTT. It encodes CASSYGGSRNSPLHF.

The V call is TRBV5-1, the J call TRBJ1-5; D call uncertain. Germline lookup yields CDR1 SGHRS and CDR2 YFSETQ. V dropped 4 bases and J dropped 1 base, with 6 bases sitting between them. There are 13 residues in the CDR3. The DNA of the CDR3 is TGCGCCAGCAGCCCGGGGAGCAATCAGCCCCAGCATTTT. Protein product: CASSPGSNQPQHF.

V gene TRBV7-2 combines with J gene TRBJ2-2; perhaps TRBD2 as D (6 bases). The germline V gene has CDR1 SGHTA and CDR2 FQGNSA. Trimming stripped 3 bases from V and 5 bases from J, with 13 bases between. The CDR3 totals 15 residues. CDR3 DNA sequence: TGTGCCAGCAGCTTCGGGAGCCTTCAGACCGGGGAGCTGTTTTTT. It is translated as CASSFGSLQTGELFF.

The rearrangement uses TRBV20-1 and TRBJ1-1; D is ambiguous. The CDR3 runs 10 residues. Germline loops: CDR1 DFQATT, CDR2 SNEGSKA (reference sequence). V was shortened by 1 base and J by 7 bases, with 4 bases between the two germline ends. CDR3 amino acids: CSARGREAFF. Written as DNA, the CDR3 is TGCAGTGCTAGAGGGCGTGAAGCTTTCTTT.

The genes are TRBV19 and TRBJ1-4; possible D gene TRBD1, 5 bases. V gave up 8 bases and J gave up 4 bases, with 14 bases separating them. Germline V gene data show CDR1 as LNHDA and CDR2 as SQIVND (reference sequence). The CDR3 is 14 residues long. The chain's CDR3 is CASAGGMGNEKLFF. The CDR3 nucleotides are TGTGCCAGTGCCGGGGGTATGGGTAATGAAAAACTGTTTTTT.

The sample holds one count of this clone. The rearrangement links TRBV7-3 to TRBJ1-2, with unresolved D. CDR3 length: 13 residues. Trimming left V 5 bases short and J 3 bases short, with 10 bases between. Germline CDR1 is SGHTA and CDR2 is FQGTGA. The CDR3 loop reads CASSVGRDYGYTF. The CDR3 nucleotides are TGTGCCAGCAGCGTAGGACGGGACTATGGCTACACCTTC.

This chain links TRBV5-1 with TRBJ2-5; possibly TRBD2 for D (5 bases). CDR3 length: 13 residues. V lost 5 bases and J lost 5, with 13 bases in between. In germline, CDR1 is SGHRS, CDR2 YFSETQ. The CDR3 DNA reads as TGCGCCAGCAGTCTTTCGGGGATGGAGACCCAGTACTTC. Its translation is CASSLSGMETQYF.

The rearrangement uses TRBV2 and TRBJ2-1; D is uncertain. The CDR3 length is 11 residues. The germline V and J ends were trimmed by 11 bases and 4 bases, with 9 bases remaining between them. Per germline, CDR1 SNHLY and CDR2 FYNNEI. CDR3 loop: CASGPYNEQFF. The CDR3 DNA sequence: TGTGCCTCCGGACCTTACAATGAGCAGTTCTTC.

The CDR3, as DNA: TGTGCCAGCAGTCGCCCTAGCGGGCGCGACGAGCAGTACTTC. Its translation is CASSRPSGRDEQYF. The V and J genes are TRBV28 and TRBJ2-7; TRBD2 aligns across 8 bases. This CDR3 contains 14 residues. The ends lost 5 bases at V and 5 bases at J; junction bases unmatched: 8. Germline CDR1 and CDR2: MDHEN and SYDVKM.

The chain uses TRBV15 and TRBJ2-7; D unclear. The CDR3 length is 13 residues. CDR1 and CDR2 from the germline V gene are LNHNV and YYDKDF (reference sequence). V was clipped by 1 base and J by 4 bases, with 8 bases between them. This CDR3 is CATSRVLFYEQYF. CDR3 bases: TGTGCCACCAGCAGAGTCCTTTTTTACGAGCAGTACTTC.

This chain uses TRBV5-1 with TRBJ2-7; D is perhaps TRBD2 (5 bases). Trimming left V 1 base short and J 1 base short, with 9 bases between. CDR1 is SGHRS and CDR2 is YFSETQ in the germline V gene. The CDR3 covers 14 residues. This CDR3 reads CASSLLGDSYEQYF. As DNA, the CDR3 is TGCGCCAGCAGCTTGTTGGGAGATTCCTACGAGCAGTACTTC.

This clone appeared a single time. This chain joins TRBV2 and TRBJ1-3, with 10 bases matching TRBD1. V shed 6 bases and J 8 bases; nucleotides not matched to a gene: 10. Germline V gene sequence: CDR1 SNHLY, CDR2 FYNNEI. The CDR3 sequence is 15 residues long. DNA of the CDR3: TGTGCCAGCAGCGATCCGGGACAGGGGCAAGACACCATATATTTT. It yields the protein CASSDPGQGQDTIYF.

The V gene is TRBV28, the J gene TRBJ1-5; D possibly corresponds to TRBD1 (5 bases). The CDR3 runs to 13 residues. Trimming removed 3 bases from V and 7 bases from J, with 10 bases in between. CDR1 is MDHEN, CDR2 SYDVKM, per germline. CDR3 bases: TGTGCCAGCAGTTTCGCCGAGGGGCAGCCCCAGCATTTT. Its translation: CASSFAEGQPQHF. The full variable domain, with the rest looked up from reference TRBV28 and TRBJ1-5, is DVKVTQSSRYLVKRTGEKVFLECVQDMDHENMFWYRQDPGLGLRLIYFSYDVKMKEKGDIPEGYSVSREKKERFSLILESASTNQTSMYLCASSFAEGQPQHFGDGTRLSIL.

The chain employs TRBV4-2 and TRBJ2-7; 7 bases align to TRBD1. The CDR3 consists of 14 residues. Germline V CDR1 and CDR2: LGHNA, YNFKEQ. V gave up 4 bases and J gave up 2 bases; unmatched junction bases: 5. CDR3 loop: CASSPYRGAYEQYF. Here the CDR3 DNA reads TGTGCCAGCAGCCCCTACAGGGGAGCCTACGAGCAGTACTTC.

J is TRBJ2-7 and V is TRBV20-1; tentative D call: TRBD1 (5 bases). Germline V gives CDR1 DFQATT, CDR2 SNEGSKA (reference sequence). This CDR3 contains 11 residues. The CDR3 nucleotides are TGCAGCGGACGAGACAGCCGGGAGCAGTACTTC. It encodes CSGRDSREQYF.

The CDR3 bases are TGTGCCAGCAGCCGAGGAGACAGGGTAGGGACTGAAGCTTTCTTT. Its translation is CASSRGDRVGTEAFF. The rearrangement joins TRBV7-9 to TRBJ1-1, with 7 positions matching TRBD1. The CDR3 consists of 15 residues. Trimming took 5 bases from V and 5 from J; bases not matched to a gene: 11. Germline V gene data show CDR1 as SEHNR and CDR2 as FQNEAQ (reference sequence). Drawing the rest from reference TRBV7-9 and TRBJ1-1, the complete variable domain is DTGVSQNPRHKITKRGQNVTFRCDPISEHNRLYWYRQTLGQGPEFLTYFQNEAQLEKSRLLSDRFSAERPKGSFSTLEIQRTEQGDSAMYLCASSRGDRVGTEAFFGQGTRLTVV.

The table lists this clone with a count of one. The rearrangement joins TRBV9 to TRBJ1-2, with D possibly being TRBD1 (5 bases). This CDR3 is 15 amino acids long. Germline V gives CDR1 SGDLS, CDR2 YYNGEE. V was trimmed by 4 bases and J by 0 bases, leaving 13 bases between them. Here the CDR3 DNA reads TGTGCCAGCAGCCCCTCGTGGGGGGCTAACTATGGCTACACCTTC. It yields the protein CASSPSWGANYGYTF.

This clone has a handful of counts. V and J are TRBV4-2 and TRBJ2-7, with D unresolved. This CDR3 has 15 residues. Trimming removed 0 bases at V and 3 bases at J, with 12 bases between. CDR1 is LGHNA, CDR2 YNFKEQ, per germline. The CDR3 DNA reads as TGTGCCAGCAGCCAAGATTTACTACCTAACTACGAGCAGTACTTC. It specifies CASSQDLLPNYEQYF.

This rearrangement joins TRBV11-2 to TRBJ2-5; maybe TRBD1 (6 bases). The length of the CDR3 is 17 residues. V lost 5 bases and J 0 bases, leaving 19 bases between the germline ends. Germline assignment: CDR1 SGHAT and CDR2 FQNNGV. The CDR3 DNA reads TGTGCCAGCAGCCCTAGAGTTAGTACAGGGTACCAAGAGACCCAGTACTTC. The encoded protein is CASSPRVSTGYQETQYF.

This clone has a single count. The chain carries TRBV9 and TRBJ2-3; 7 nucleotides align to TRBD2. The CDR3 spans 17 residues. V dropped 3 bases and J dropped 4; count of bases not matched to a gene: 14. Germline assignment: CDR1 SGDLS and CDR2 YYNGEE. The CDR3 DNA follows: TGTGCCAGCAGCGGGCCCGGATGGCGGGAGAAGGCAGATACGCAGTATTTT. It codes for CASSGPGWREKADTQYF.

V gene TRBV5-4 combines with J gene TRBJ1-1; TRBD1 matches at 7 bases. From germline, CDR1 is SGHNT and CDR2 YYREEE (reference sequence). V shed 4 bases and J 5 bases; nucleotides not matched to a gene: 11. The CDR3 has 15 amino acids. CDR3 DNA sequence: TGTGCCAGCAGCATGGAAGGGGGCTATAGGACTGAAGCTTTCTTT. The encoded protein is CASSMEGGYRTEAFF.

The V call is TRBV4-1, the J call TRBJ1-2; D not resolved. The CDR3 sequence is 15 residues long. V lost 0 bases, J lost 8 bases, and 16 bases lay in between. CDR1 is MGHRA and CDR2 is YSYEKL in the germline V gene. In nucleotides, the CDR3 is TGCGCCAGCAGCCAAGACCCTGCCTATGACTGGGGCTACACCTTC. This gives the protein CASSQDPAYDWGYTF.